Here is one T cell receptor (beta chain) with its context. As yet, its antigen is unknown. The entry originates in a study of T cell repertoires in cytomegalovirus infection. Study-wide context: CMV infection plus the matching HLA type was flagged by public TCR beta signatures. Study results and limitations: HLA-C-restricted, CMV-specific TCR beta clonotypes were dominant ex vivo. Cumulative public TCR beta family frequency identified carriers of CMV plus the relevant HLA.

The ends were cut back, 2 bases at V and 8 bases at J, with 13 bases in the middle. Germline V gives CDR1 MNHEY, CDR2 SMNVEV (reference sequence). The CDR3 runs to 14 residues. TCRdb processed the reads anew with MiXCR; each CDR3 protein has one entry. The table has around 710,000 distinct CDR3 sequences, 29% seen once. This chain connects TRBV27 to TRBJ2-1; D is undetermined. The input for sequencing was cultured CD8+ T cells from PBMCs, taken from culture after CMV antigen stimulation. This receptor was obtained from a human donor in good health (CMV status not recorded). Some clones in this sample may be carry-over from other donors' samples. Written as DNA, the CDR3 is TGTGCCAGCAGTTTAGCGGACCCTATCGATGAGCAGTTCTTC. It specifies CASSLADPIDEQFF.